Described below is a single TCR beta chain sequence and its context. Its antigen is undetermined. A junction boundary mismatches the germline segment, possibly from a read error. The germline CDR1 and CDR2 sequences are SGHTA and FQGTGA. CDR3 size: 16 residues. The data belong to a study of blood T cells in healthy people across ages. PCR was performed a second time for about 6 to 12 cycles using a sample-barcoded 5' primer and a J-beta primer mix. Each CDR3 protein is one row after TCRdb ran MiXCR on the 5' RACE reads. The data show over a million distinct CDR3 sequences, with 35% to 45% seen just once and roughly 7.9% held by the top ten. Study-wide findings and caveats: Roughly linearly, TCR beta diversity per million T cells fell as age increased.

The authors isolated at least 7 million PBMCs per sample. The source material was blood. The receptor was isolated from a woman between 18 and 30 years old in good health. The chain is built from TRBV7-3 and TRBJ1-1; TRBD1 matches 10 bases. The CDR3 reads CASSLTPGQGSAEAFF. The CDR3 coding sequence is TGTGCCAGCAGCCTAACCCCGGGACAGGGGTCGGCTGAAGCTTTCTTT.